This TCR beta chain is from a study of blood T cells in healthy people across ages. Study results and limitations: Among T cells, TCR beta diversity per million cells dropped roughly linearly as age rose. Higher diversity, along with more naive CD4+ cells, distinguished long-lived donors from aged donors. CMV status of donors was unknown, possibly confounding expanded clonotype changes.

This CDR3 is built from 16 residues. In germline, CDR1 is LGHNA, CDR2 YNFKEQ. Losses at the gene ends were 4 bases for V and 5 bases for J; bases not matched to a gene: 10. A word on this clonotype: Antigen: not known.

A second 7 to 11 cycle PCR used barcoded and J-beta primers. All cDNA molecules were each tagged by a template-switch adaptor with 12 random nucleotides. TCRdb called the 5' RACE reads again in MiXCR, with one record for every CDR3 protein. This sample has about 1.7 million distinct CDR3 sequences, with roughly 28% found just once. This TCR was recovered from a woman aged 30 to 39 in good health. The chain couples TRBV4-2 to TRBJ2-1, with 8 bases fitting TRBD2. Sequences were obtained from blood. CDR3 residues: CASSPQRTSRHNEQFF. The CDR3 DNA is TGTGCCAGCAGCCCTCAGAGGACTAGCAGACACAATGAGCAGTTCTTC.